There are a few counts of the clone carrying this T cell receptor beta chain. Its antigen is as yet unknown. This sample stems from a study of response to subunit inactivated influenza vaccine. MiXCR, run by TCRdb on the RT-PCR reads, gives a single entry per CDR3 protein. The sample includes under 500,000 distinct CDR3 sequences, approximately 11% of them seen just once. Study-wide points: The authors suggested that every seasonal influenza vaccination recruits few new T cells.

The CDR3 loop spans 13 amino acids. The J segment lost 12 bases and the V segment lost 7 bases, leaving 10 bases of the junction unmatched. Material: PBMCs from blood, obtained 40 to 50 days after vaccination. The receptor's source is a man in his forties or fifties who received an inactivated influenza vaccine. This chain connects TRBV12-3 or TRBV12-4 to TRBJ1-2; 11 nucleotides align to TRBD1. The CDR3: CASNTGTGGKNTF. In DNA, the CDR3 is TGTGCCAGCAACACAGGGACAGGGGGAAAGAACACCTTC.